This T cell receptor (beta chain) was found in a study of shared clonotypes between healthy human individuals. Terminally differentiated effector memory CD45RA+ cells were excluded from the naive CD8 cells, which were CD45RO-negative and positively selected for CCR7. This clone has only a few counts. The method was immunoSEQ multiplex PCR; TCRdb's version includes in-frame clones alone and lacks a portion of them. The sample has around 1.9 million clones; 90% to 95% are singletons. Germline V gene sequence: CDR1 KGHSH, CDR2 LQKENI. This CDR3 has 14 amino acids. The ends were cut back, 6 bases at V and 5 bases at J, with 17 bases in the middle.

V and J are TRBV18 and TRBJ2-7; no firm D call. The sample was naive CD8+ T cells from PBMCs. The source of this sequence is a man aged 18-30 years in good health. Some clones in this sample may be carry-over from other donors' samples. The DNA of the CDR3 is TGTGCCAGCTCCCCTAGACCCCCAATCCACGAGCAGTACTTC. Protein: CASSPRPPIHEQYF. The full variable domain, rest sourced from reference TRBV18 and TRBJ2-7, is NAGVMQNPRHLVRRRGQEARLRCSPMKGHSHVYWYRQLPEEGLKFMVYLQKENIIDESGMPKERFSAEFPKEGPSILRIQQVVRGDSAAYFCASSPRPPIHEQYFGPGTRLTVT.